The clone carrying this T cell receptor (beta chain) was counted a single time. Its antigen remains unidentified. Data came from immunoSEQ multiplex PCR; TCRdb stores just in-frame clones and leaves some out. The table includes 82,000 or so clones, roughly 92% detected once. The entry originates in a study of OX40 agonist ivuxolimab in advanced cancers. In the study overall: Partial responses were achieved by three patients: one hepatocellular carcinoma, two cutaneous melanoma.

Trimming took off 3 bases at V and 5 bases at J, with 10 bases between the two ends. CDR1 and CDR2 from the germline V gene are SQVTM and ANQGSEA. The CDR3 consists of 12 residues. Study-wide findings and caveats: Both blood CD4+ and CD8+ T cells showed clonal growth by week 6 at 0.1 to 3.0 mg/kg. Relative to CD4+ cells, CD8+ T cells on average had more expanded clones.

The chain joins TRBV29-1 to TRBJ2-5, with D unresolved. The source was CD4+ or CD8+ T cells sorted from blood, collected in a trial of the OX40 agonist ivuxolimab. The receptor was isolated from an adult with an advanced solid tumor such as melanoma, head and neck, liver or kidney cancer. The CDR3 sequence is CSVELQLETQYF. The CDR3 coding sequence is TGCAGCGTTGAGTTGCAGTTGGAGACCCAGTACTTC.